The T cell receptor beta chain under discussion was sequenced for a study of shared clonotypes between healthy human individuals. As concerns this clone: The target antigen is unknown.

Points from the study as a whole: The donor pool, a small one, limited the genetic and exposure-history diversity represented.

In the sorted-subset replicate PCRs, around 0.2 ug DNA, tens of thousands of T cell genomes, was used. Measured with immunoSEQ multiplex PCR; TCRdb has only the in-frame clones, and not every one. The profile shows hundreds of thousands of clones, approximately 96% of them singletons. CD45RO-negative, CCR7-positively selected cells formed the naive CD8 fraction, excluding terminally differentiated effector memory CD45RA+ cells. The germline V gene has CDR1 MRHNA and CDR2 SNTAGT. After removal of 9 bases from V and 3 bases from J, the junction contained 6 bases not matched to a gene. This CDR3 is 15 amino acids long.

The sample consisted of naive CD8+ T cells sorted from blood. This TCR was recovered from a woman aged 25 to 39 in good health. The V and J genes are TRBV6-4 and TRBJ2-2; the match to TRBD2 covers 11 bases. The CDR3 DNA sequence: TGTGCCAGACCCCCGGGACTAGCGGACACCGGGGAGCTGTTTTTT. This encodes CARPPGLADTGELFF.